The rows below give T cell receptor beta chains drawn from one sample of a study of blood T cell repertoires in COVID-19. TCRdb keeps only in-frame clones here, not all; method: immunoSEQ multiplex PCR. The sample contains around 120,000 clones, 80% to 90% of which appear only once. The source material was peripheral blood. These receptors were obtained from a woman of 80 years or more with acute or convalescent COVID-19. Both conserved end residues are part of each CDR3. Each record gives: D gene, J gene, V gene, clone size, CDR3 DNA, CDR3 protein. D genes are given only for firm matches. Rows may omit the clone size; those that give it use once, few, many or a size class.

>TRBD2|TRBJ2-7|TRBV18|.
TGTGCCAGCTCACCACCCCCTAGCGGGAAGTACGAGCAGTACTTC
CASSPPPSGKYEQYF
>.|TRBJ2-5|TRBV12-3/TRBV12-4|.
TGTGCCAGCAGCACAGGGCAGTCAGAGACCCAGTACTTC
CASSTGQSETQYF
>TRBD1|TRBJ2-5|TRBV18|.
TGTGCCAGCTCACCCCGGGACAGGCAAGAGACCCAGTACTTC
CASSPRDRQETQYF
>TRBD1|TRBJ2-7|TRBV7-2|.
TGTGCCAGCAGCTCCGGTCCCGACAGGGGGCAAAGGGAGCAGTACTTC
CASSSGPDRGQREQYF
>TRBD1|TRBJ1-3|TRBV7-6|.
TGTGCCAGCAGGCTAGGACAGGGCCTACTCTCTGGAAACACCATATATTTT
CASRLGQGLLSGNTIYF
>.|TRBJ2-7|TRBV5-1|.
TGCGCCAGCAGCTTGTCCCCCGACAGCTCCTACGAGCAGTACTTC
CASSLSPDSSYEQYF
>.|TRBJ1-3|TRBV5-1|.
TGCGCCAGCAGCGTCGACGGGGGTGCGGGAAACACCATATATTTT
CASSVDGGAGNTIYF
>.|TRBJ2-7|TRBV5-1|.
TGCGCCAGCAGCTTTAATACGGGACAAACCTACGAGCAGTACTTC
CASSFNTGQTYEQYF
>.|TRBJ1-1|TRBV9|few
TGTGCCAGCAGCGTAGAAGCAGGGGTGAACACTGAAGCTTTCTTT
CASSVEAGVNTEAFF
>TRBD1|TRBJ2-2|TRBV7-6|.
TGTGCCAGCAGCTTCATCACTTGGACAGGGGGGGACACCGGGGAGCTGTTTTTT
CASSFITWTGGDTGELFF
>.|TRBJ1-5|TRBV2|.
TGTGCCAGCAGTGTTGACAGATCTCGCAATCAGCCCCAGCATTTT
CASSVDRSRNQPQHF
>TRBD1|TRBJ1-5|TRBV28|.
TGTGCCAGCAGTCGGACAGGGGCCGCCAATCAGCCCCAGCATTTT
CASSRTGAANQPQHF